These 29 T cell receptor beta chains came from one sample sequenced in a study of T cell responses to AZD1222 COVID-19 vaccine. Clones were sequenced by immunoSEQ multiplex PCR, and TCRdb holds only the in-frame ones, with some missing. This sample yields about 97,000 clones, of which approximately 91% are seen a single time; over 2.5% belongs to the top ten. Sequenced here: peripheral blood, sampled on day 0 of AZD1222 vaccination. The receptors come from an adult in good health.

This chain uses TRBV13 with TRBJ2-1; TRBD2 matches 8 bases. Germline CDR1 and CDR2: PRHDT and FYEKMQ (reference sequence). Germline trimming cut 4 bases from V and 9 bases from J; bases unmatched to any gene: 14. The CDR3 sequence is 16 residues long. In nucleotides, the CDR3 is TGTGCCAGCAGCTCCGCCAGGGTGGCGGGGGGAGGTGAGCAGTTCTTC. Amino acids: CASSSARVAGGGEQFF.

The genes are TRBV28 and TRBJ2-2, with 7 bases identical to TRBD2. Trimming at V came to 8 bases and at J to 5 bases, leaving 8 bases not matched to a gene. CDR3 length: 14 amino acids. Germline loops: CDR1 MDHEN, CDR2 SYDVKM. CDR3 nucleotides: TGTGCCAGCGGGGAACTAGCGTGGACCGGGGAGCTGTTTTTT. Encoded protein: CASGELAWTGELFF.

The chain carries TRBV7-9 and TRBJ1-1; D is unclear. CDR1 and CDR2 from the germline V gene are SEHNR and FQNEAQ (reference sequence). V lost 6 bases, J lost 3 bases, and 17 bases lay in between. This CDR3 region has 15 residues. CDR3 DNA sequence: TGTGCCAGCAGGACCCTGGGCTTTGGGTACACTGAAGCTTTCTTT. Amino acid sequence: CASRTLGFGYTEAFF.

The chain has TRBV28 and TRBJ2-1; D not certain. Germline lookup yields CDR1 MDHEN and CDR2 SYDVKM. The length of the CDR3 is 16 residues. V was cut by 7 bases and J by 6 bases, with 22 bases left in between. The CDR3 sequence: CASTPAASRITNEQFF. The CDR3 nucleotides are TGTGCCAGCACCCCGGCCGCATCCAGGATCACCAATGAGCAGTTCTTC.

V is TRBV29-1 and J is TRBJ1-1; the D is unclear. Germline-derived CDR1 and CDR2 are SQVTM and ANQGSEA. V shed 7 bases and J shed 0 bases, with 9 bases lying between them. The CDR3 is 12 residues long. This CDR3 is CSALRVNTEAFF. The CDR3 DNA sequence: TGCAGCGCACTTCGGGTGAACACTGAAGCTTTCTTT.

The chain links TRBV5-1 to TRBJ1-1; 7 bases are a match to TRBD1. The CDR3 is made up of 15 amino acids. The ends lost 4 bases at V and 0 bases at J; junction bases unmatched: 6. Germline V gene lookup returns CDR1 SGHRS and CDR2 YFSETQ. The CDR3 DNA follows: TGCGCCAGCAGCCCCCGGACAGGCATGAACACTGAAGCTTTCTTT. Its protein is CASSPRTGMNTEAFF. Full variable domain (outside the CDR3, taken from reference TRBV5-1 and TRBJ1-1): KAGVTQTPRYLIKTRGQQVTLSCSPISGHRSVSWYQQTPGQGLQFLFEYFSETQRNKGNFPGRFSGRQFSNSRSEMNVSTLELGDSALYLCASSPRTGMNTEAFFGQGTRLTVV.

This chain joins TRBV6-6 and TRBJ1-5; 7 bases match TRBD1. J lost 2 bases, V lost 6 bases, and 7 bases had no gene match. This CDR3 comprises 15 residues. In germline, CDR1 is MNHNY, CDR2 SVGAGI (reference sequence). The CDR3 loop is CASRLYRGGNQPQHF. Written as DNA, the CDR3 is TGTGCCAGCAGACTCTACAGGGGCGGCAATCAGCCCCAGCATTTT.

The CDR3 DNA sequence: TGCGCCAGCAGCCAAGATCTATTTGGCCAGCTTAATGAAAAACTGTTTTTT. Translated, it gives CASSQDLFGQLNEKLFF. The V and J genes are TRBV4-3 and TRBJ1-4; D is uncertain. The CDR3 extends over 17 amino acids. V was cut by 0 bases and J by 4 bases, with 15 bases left in between. From germline, CDR1 is LGHNA and CDR2 YSLEER.

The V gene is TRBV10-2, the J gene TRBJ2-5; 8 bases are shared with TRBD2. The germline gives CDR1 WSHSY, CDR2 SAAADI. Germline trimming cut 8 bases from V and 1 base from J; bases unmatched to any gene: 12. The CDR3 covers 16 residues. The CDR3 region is CASASGREIVQETQYF. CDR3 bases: TGCGCCAGCGCCTCCGGGAGGGAAATTGTCCAAGAGACCCAGTACTTC.

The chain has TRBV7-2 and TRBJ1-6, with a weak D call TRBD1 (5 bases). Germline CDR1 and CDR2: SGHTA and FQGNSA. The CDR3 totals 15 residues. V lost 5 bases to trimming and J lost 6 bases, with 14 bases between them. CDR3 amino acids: CASSTRDQANSPLHF. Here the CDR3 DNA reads TGTGCCAGCAGCACCCGGGACCAAGCTAATTCACCCCTCCACTTT.

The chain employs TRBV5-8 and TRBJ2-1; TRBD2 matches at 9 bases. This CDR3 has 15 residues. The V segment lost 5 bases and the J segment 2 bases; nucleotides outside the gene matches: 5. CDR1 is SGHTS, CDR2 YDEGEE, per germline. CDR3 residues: CASRRRGGTYNEQFF. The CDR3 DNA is TGTGCCAGCAGAAGGCGGGGGGGCACCTACAATGAGCAGTTCTTC.

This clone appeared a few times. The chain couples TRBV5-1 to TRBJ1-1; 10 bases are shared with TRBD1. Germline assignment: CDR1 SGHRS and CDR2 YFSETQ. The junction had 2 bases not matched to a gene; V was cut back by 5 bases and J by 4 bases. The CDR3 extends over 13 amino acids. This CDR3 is CASRGQGVTEAFF. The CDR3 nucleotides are TGCGCCAGCAGAGGACAGGGGGTCACTGAAGCTTTCTTT.

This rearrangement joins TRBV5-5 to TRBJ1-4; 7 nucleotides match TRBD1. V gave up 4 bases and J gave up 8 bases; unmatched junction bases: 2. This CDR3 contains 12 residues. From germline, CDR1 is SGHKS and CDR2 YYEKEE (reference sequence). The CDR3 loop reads CASSIQGEKLFF. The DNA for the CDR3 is TGTGCCAGCAGCATACAGGGGGAAAAACTGTTTTTT.

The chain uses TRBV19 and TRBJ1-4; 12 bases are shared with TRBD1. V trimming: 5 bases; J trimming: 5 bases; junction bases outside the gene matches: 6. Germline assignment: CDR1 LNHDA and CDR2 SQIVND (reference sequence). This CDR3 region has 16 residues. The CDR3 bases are TGTGCCAGTAGTTCCGGGACAGGGGGCCTAAATGAAAAACTGTTTTTT. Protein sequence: CASSSGTGGLNEKLFF.

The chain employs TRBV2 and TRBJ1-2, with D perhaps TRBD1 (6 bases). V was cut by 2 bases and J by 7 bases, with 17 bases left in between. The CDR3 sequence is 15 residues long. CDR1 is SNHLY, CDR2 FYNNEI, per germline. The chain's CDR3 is CASSEWAWTETGYTF. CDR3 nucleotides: TGTGCCAGCAGTGAATGGGCTTGGACAGAGACTGGCTACACCTTC.

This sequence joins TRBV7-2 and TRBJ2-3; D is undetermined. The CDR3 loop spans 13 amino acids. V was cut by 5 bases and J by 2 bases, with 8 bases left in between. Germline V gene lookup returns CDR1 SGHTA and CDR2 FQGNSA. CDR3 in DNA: TGTGCCAGCAGCCCGGAAAACACAGATACGCAGTATTTT. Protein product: CASSPENTDTQYF.

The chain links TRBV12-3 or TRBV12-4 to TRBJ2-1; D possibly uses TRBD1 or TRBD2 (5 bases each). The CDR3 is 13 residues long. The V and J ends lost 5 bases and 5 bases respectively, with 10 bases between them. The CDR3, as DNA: TGTGCCAGCAGTCGACAGCGGCACAATGAGCAGTTCTTC. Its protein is CASSRQRHNEQFF.

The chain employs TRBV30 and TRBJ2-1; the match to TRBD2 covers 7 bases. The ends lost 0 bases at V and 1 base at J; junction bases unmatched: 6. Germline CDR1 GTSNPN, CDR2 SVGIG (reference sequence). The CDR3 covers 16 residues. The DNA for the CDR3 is TGTGCCTGGAGTGTACTCGGGGGGTCTTCCTACAATGAGCAGTTCTTC. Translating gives CAWSVLGGSSYNEQFF.

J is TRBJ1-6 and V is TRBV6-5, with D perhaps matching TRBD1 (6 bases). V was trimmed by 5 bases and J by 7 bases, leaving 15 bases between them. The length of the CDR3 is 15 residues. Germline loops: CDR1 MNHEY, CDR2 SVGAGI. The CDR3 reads CASSPREGTNSPLHF. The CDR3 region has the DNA TGTGCCAGCAGTCCTCGGGAGGGGACAAATTCACCCCTCCACTTT.

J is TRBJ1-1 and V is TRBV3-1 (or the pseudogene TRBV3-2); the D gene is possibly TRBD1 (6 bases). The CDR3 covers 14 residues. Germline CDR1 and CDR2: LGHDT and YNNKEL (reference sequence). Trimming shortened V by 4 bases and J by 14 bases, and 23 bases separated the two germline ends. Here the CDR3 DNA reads TGTGCCAGCAGCCCGTTAACTCAACAGGGATTGGCGTTCTTT. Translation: CASSPLTQQGLAFF.

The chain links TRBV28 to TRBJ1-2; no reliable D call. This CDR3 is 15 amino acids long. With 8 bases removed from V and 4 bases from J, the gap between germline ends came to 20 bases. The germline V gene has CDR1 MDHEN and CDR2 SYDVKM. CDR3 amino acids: CASSLRYSASYGYTF. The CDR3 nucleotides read TGTGCCAGCTCTCTCCGATATTCAGCATCCTATGGCTACACCTTC.

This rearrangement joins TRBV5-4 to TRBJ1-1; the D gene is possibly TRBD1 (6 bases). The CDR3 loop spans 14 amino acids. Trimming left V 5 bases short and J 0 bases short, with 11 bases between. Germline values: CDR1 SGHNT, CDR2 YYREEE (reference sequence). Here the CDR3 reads CASRGGSLNTEAFF. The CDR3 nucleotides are TGTGCCAGCAGGGGGGGCTCCCTGAACACTGAAGCTTTCTTT.

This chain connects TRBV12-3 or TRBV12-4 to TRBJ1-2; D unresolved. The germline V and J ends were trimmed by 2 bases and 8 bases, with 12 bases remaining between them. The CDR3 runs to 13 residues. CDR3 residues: CASSLRTVKGYTF. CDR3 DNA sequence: TGTGCCAGCAGTTTACGTACAGTCAAAGGCTACACCTTC.

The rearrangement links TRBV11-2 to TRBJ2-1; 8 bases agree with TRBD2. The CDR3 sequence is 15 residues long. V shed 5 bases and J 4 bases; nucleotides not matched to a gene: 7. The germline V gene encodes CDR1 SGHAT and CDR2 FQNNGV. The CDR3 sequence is CASSPPSGGYNEQFF. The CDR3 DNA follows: TGTGCCAGCAGCCCCCCCAGCGGGGGATACAATGAGCAGTTCTTC.

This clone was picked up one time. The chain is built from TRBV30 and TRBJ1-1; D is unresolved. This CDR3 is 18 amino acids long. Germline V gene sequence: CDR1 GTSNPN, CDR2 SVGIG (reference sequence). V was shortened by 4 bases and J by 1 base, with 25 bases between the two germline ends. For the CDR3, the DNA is TGTGCCTGGATTCATGGTGTCGGGGTGAGACAAGGGAACACTGAAGCTTTCTTT. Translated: CAWIHGVGVRQGNTEAFF.

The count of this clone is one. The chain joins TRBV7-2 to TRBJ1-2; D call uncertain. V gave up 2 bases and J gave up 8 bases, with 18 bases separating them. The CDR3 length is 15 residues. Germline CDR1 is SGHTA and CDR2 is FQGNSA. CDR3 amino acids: CASSLSPSNPGGYTF. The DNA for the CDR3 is TGTGCCAGCAGCTTAAGTCCCTCTAACCCCGGGGGCTACACCTTC.

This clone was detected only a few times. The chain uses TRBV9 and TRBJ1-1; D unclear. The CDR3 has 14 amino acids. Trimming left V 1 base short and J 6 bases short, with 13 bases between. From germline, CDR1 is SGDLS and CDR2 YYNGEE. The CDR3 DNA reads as TGTGCCAGCAGCGTAAGGCCCGGGAATGCTGAAGCTTTCTTT. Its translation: CASSVRPGNAEAFF.

The CDR3 sequence: CASSLGLADPSEQFF. The CDR3 DNA sequence: TGCGCCAGCAGCTTAGGACTAGCGGATCCCTCGGAGCAGTTCTTC. J is TRBJ2-1 and V is TRBV5-1; 10 bases align to TRBD2. Germline V gene data show CDR1 as SGHRS and CDR2 as YFSETQ. The V segment lost 2 bases and the J segment 10 bases; nucleotides outside the gene matches: 9. The CDR3 runs 15 residues.

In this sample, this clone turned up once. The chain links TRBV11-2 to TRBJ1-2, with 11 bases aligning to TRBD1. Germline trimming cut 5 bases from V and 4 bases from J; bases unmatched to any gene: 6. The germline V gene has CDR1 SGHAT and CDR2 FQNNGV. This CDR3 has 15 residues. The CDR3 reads CASSLRGTGGYGYTF. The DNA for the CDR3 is TGTGCCAGCAGCCTGAGGGGGACAGGGGGCTATGGCTACACCTTC.